Below are 20 T cell receptor beta chains sequenced from a single sample in a study of identical twins. TCRdb independently ran MiXCR on the 5' RACE reads; one entry per CDR3 protein. The profile shows 550,000 to 700,000 distinct CDR3 sequences, less than 25% of them singletons. These same data were also listed under a study on T cells expressing NK-cell markers.

Sequenced material: PBMCs. These receptors were obtained from a woman aged 18 to 35 in good health.

The chain recombines TRBV19 with TRBJ2-4; D remains ambiguous. The V end lost 6 bases, the J end lost 7 bases, and 13 bases lay between the germline ends. CDR3 length: 13 amino acids. Germline V gene lookup returns CDR1 LNHDA and CDR2 SQIVND (reference sequence). The CDR3 DNA sequence: TGTGCCAGTAGCCAAACATTGGACAACATTCAGTACTTC. Encoded protein: CASSQTLDNIQYF.

This clonotype came up many times. J is TRBJ1-2 and V is TRBV20-1, with D possibly matching TRBD1 (6 bases). CDR3 length: 13 residues. CDR1 and CDR2 (germline): DFQATT, SNEGSKA (reference sequence). Trimming stripped 5 bases from V and 2 bases from J, with 12 bases between. For the CDR3, the DNA is TGCAGTGCTCTTGACAGGAGGAACTATGGCTACACCTTC. Its protein is CSALDRRNYGYTF.

The chain is built from TRBV29-1 and TRBJ2-7; no reliable D call. Germline CDR1 SQVTM, CDR2 ANQGSEA. V lost 2 bases and J lost 3, with 5 bases in between. This CDR3 comprises 11 residues. CDR3 nucleotides: TGCAGCGTTGAACAATTCTACGAGCAGTACTTC. Translated: CSVEQFYEQYF.

The chain is built from TRBV5-4 and TRBJ2-7, with 11 bases aligning to TRBD1. The CDR3 loop spans 14 amino acids. Germline V gives CDR1 SGHNT, CDR2 YYREEE (reference sequence). V trimming: 2 bases; J trimming: 5 bases; junction bases outside the gene matches: 3. In DNA form, the CDR3 reads TGTGCCAGCAGCTTATGGACAGGGGGCCACGAGCAGTACTTC. Residues: CASSLWTGGHEQYF. The full variable domain, its missing parts supplied by reference TRBV5-4 and TRBJ2-7, is ETGVTQSPTHLIKTRGQQVTLRCSSQSGHNTVSWYQQALGQGPQFIFQYYREEENGRGNFPPRFSGLQFPNYSSELNVNALELDDSALYLCASSLWTGGHEQYFGPGTRLTVT.

This sequence joins TRBV5-4 and TRBJ2-2, with 8 bases identical to TRBD1. The V gene's germline CDR1 is SGHNT and CDR2 YYREEE (reference sequence). This CDR3 contains 16 residues. V lost 5 bases to trimming and J lost 4 bases; unmatched junction nucleotides: 10. The CDR3 DNA is TGTGCCAGCAGGGAGGGACAGGAGGCGAGCACCGGGGAGCTGTTTTTT. Translating it yields CASREGQEASTGELFF.

The chain is built from TRBV6-1 and TRBJ2-1; TRBD2 is a possible D gene (6 bases). This CDR3 is 16 amino acids long. CDR1 MNHNS and CDR2 SASEGT come from the germline V gene. V lost 3 bases to trimming and J lost 1 base, with 13 bases between them. The CDR3 bases are TGTGCCAGCAGTGAGGACGGGGGAGGTTCCTACAATGAGCAGTTCTTC. This encodes CASSEDGGGSYNEQFF.

This clonotype came up a few times. The rearrangement uses TRBV7-2 and TRBJ2-3; 7 nucleotides line up with TRBD2. CDR3 length equals 13 residues. In germline, CDR1 is SGHTA, CDR2 FQGNSA. V gave up 8 bases and J gave up 5 bases; unmatched junction bases: 7. CDR3 in amino acids: CASGRERLDTQYF. CDR3 nucleotides: TGTGCCAGCGGGCGGGAGAGGCTAGATACGCAGTATTTT.

The genes are TRBV6-1 and TRBJ2-6, with a weak D call TRBD2 (6 bases). This CDR3 has 16 residues. Per germline, CDR1 MNHNS and CDR2 SASEGT. Trimming removed 6 bases at V and 7 bases at J, with 19 bases between. The CDR3 loop is CASSPRGTWIANVLTF. The CDR3 DNA follows: TGTGCCAGCAGCCCGCGGGGTACGTGGATAGCCAACGTCCTGACTTTC.

The chain is built from TRBV10-2 and TRBJ2-2, with 9 bases matching TRBD1. CDR1 is WSHSY and CDR2 is SAAADI in the germline V gene. V dropped 9 bases and J dropped 7; count of bases not matched to a gene: 6. The CDR3 covers 13 residues. The CDR3, as DNA: TGCGCCAGTGGGGACAGGGTGGACGGGGAGCTGTTTTTT. Translating gives CASGDRVDGELFF.

The V and J genes are TRBV6-1 and TRBJ2-2; TRBD2 is a possible D gene (6 bases). The CDR3 extends over 16 amino acids. Germline V lookup: CDR1 MNHNS, CDR2 SASEGT. The V gene lost 5 bases and the J gene lost 6 bases, with 19 bases spanning the gap. CDR3 nucleotide sequence: TGTGCCAGCAGTCCCGACCTATGGGAGGTCCCCGGGGAGCTGTTTTTT. Translation gives CASSPDLWEVPGELFF.

This chain joins TRBV5-5 and TRBJ1-4; the match to TRBD1 covers 8 bases. The V gene's germline CDR1 is SGHKS and CDR2 YYEKEE (reference sequence). Trimming removed 1 base from V and 8 bases from J; junction bases left unmatched: 4. The CDR3 is made up of 14 amino acids. CDR3 in DNA: TGTGCCAGCAGCTTGTGGGACAGGCGAGAAAAACTGTTTTTT. It yields the protein CASSLWDRREKLFF.

Only a few counts were recorded for this clonotype. The CDR3 DNA reads TGCAGTGCTAGAGATCAGCAGGGGGCCTCTTCGAACTCCTACAATGAGCAGTTCTTC. Amino acid sequence: CSARDQQGASSNSYNEQFF. V gene TRBV20-1 combines with J gene TRBJ2-1; 8 positions match TRBD1. Germline assignment: CDR1 DFQATT and CDR2 SNEGSKA (reference sequence). CDR3 length: 19 residues. The junction had 13 bases not matched to a gene; V was cut back by 0 bases and J by 0 bases.

V usage is TRBV6-1 and J usage is TRBJ2-2; 7 bases are shared with TRBD2. Germline lookup yields CDR1 MNHNS and CDR2 SASEGT. The CDR3 is made up of 15 amino acids. With V trimmed by 2 bases and J by 4 bases, 4 bases remained unmatched. As DNA, the CDR3 is TGTGCCAGCAGTGAAAGCGGGATTGTCACCGGGGAGCTGTTTTTT. Translated, it gives CASSESGIVTGELFF.

In this sample, this clonotype turned up many times. This chain connects TRBV6-4 to TRBJ2-1, with D hard to call. This CDR3 spans 16 amino acids. Per germline, CDR1 MRHNA and CDR2 SNTAGT. V dropped 0 bases and J dropped 2 bases, with 11 bases sitting between them. The CDR3 region has the DNA TGTGCCAGCAGTGACTCGACGTCGGTCCCCTACAATGAGCAGTTCTTC. It codes for CASSDSTSVPYNEQFF.

This clonotype has only a few counts. V is TRBV27 and J is TRBJ2-1; TRBD1 matches 9 bases. Looked up from germline, CDR1 is MNHEY and CDR2 is SMNVEV (reference sequence). CDR3 length: 15 residues. Germline trimming cut 5 bases from V and 5 bases from J; bases unmatched to any gene: 7. CDR3 bases: TGTGCCAGCAGTCTTTCTGGGACAGGGCACAATGAGCAGTTCTTC. Encoded protein: CASSLSGTGHNEQFF.

This clonotype has more than one count but fewer than ten. The rearrangement joins TRBV27 to TRBJ2-3, with D perhaps TRBD2 (5 bases). The CDR3 covers 17 residues. Trimming cost V 0 bases and J 6 bases, with 19 bases left between them. Germline CDR1 reads MNHEY; CDR2 reads SMNVEV (reference sequence). The DNA of the CDR3 is TGTGCCAGCAGTTTATCTGTCTGGTCGGGATCTTCCGATACGCAGTATTTT. Translated: CASSLSVWSGSSDTQYF.

This chain connects TRBV3-1 to TRBJ2-7; tentatively, D is TRBD1 (6 bases). The CDR3 is 12 residues long. Trimming cost V 6 bases and J 7 bases, with 13 bases left between them. Germline V lookup: CDR1 LGHDT, CDR2 YNNKEL (reference sequence). This CDR3 reads CASRGAPGEQYF. The CDR3, as DNA: TGTGCCAGCAGGGGGGCTCCGGGTGAGCAGTACTTC.

This clonotype showed up just a few times. The CDR3 loop reads CASSVEASGELYNEQFF. The CDR3 nucleotides are TGTGCCAGCAGCGTAGAGGCTAGCGGGGAGCTATACAATGAGCAGTTCTTC. The rearrangement joins TRBV9 to TRBJ2-1, with 9 bases that match TRBD2. The CDR3 has 17 residues. V lost 0 bases and J lost 4; bases outside the gene matches: 8. Looked up from germline, CDR1 is SGDLS and CDR2 is YYNGEE.

This clonotype has at least ten counts. This rearrangement joins TRBV6-5 to TRBJ2-2, with 7 bases that match TRBD2. This CDR3 comprises 16 residues. In germline, CDR1 is MNHEY, CDR2 SVGAGI. V lost 2 bases to trimming and J lost 1 base; unmatched junction nucleotides: 4. CDR3 amino acids: CASSYGLAVNTGELFF. DNA for the CDR3: TGTGCCAGCAGTTACGGGCTAGCGGTGAACACCGGGGAGCTGTTTTTT.

The sample holds a few counts of this clonotype. CDR3 sequence: CSAPLNPGSQETQYF. CDR3 bases: TGCAGTGCTCCTCTTAACCCCGGGAGCCAAGAGACCCAGTACTTC. The V gene is TRBV20-1, the J gene TRBJ2-5; maybe TRBD2 (6 bases). The V gene lost 5 bases and the J gene lost 1 base, with 17 bases spanning the gap. This CDR3 is built from 15 residues. Germline loops: CDR1 DFQATT, CDR2 SNEGSKA (reference sequence).